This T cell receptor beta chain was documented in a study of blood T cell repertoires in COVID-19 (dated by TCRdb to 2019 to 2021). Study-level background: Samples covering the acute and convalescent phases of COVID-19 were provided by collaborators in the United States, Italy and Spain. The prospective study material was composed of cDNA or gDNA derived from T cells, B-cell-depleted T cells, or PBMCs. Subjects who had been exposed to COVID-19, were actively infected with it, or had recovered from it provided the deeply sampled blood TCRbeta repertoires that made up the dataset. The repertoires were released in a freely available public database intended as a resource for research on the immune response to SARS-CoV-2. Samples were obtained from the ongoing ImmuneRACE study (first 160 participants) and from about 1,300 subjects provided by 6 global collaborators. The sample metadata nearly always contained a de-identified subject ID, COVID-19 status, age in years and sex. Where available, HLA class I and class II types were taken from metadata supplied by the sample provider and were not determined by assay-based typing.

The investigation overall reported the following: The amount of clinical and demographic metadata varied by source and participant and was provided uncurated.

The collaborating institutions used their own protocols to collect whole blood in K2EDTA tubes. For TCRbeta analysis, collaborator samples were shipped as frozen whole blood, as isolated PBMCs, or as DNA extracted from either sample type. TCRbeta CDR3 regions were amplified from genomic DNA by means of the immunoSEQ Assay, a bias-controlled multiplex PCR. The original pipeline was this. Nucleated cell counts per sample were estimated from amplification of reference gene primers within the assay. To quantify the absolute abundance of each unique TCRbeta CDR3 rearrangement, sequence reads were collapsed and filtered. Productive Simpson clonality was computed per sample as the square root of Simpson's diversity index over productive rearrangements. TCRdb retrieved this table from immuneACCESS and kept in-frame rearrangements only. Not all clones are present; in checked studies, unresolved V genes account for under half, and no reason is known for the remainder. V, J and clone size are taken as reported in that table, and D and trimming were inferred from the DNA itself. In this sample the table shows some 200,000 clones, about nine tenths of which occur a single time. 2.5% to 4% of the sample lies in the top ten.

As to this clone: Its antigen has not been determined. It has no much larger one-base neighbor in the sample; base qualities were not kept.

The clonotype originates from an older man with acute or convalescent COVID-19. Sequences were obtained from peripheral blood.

The DNA is as follows: TGTGCCAGCAGTGCGCAGGGGGGTTACAATGAGCAGTTCTTC. It encodes CASSAQGGYNEQFF. The chain is made from TRBV13 and TRBJ2-1, and the D gene may be TRBD1, 7 bases matching. Its CDR3 holds 14 amino acids, cysteine through phenylalanine. Only the CDR3 region is kept as DNA, spanning 42 bases read in frame from base 1. The germline V gene (reference sequence) supplies CDR1 PRHDT and CDR2 FYEKMQ. V and J lose 6 bases and 4 bases, and a span of 13 bases separates them.